Following are 21 T cell receptor beta chains from one sample sequenced in a study of shared clonotypes between healthy human individuals (dated by TCRdb to between 2020 and 2021). Receptor amplification or capture employed the immunoSEQ multiplex PCR assay. TCRdb mirrors the immuneACCESS table, restricted to in-frame sequences. Some clones are absent from its copies; in checked studies, under half trace to an unresolved V gene, and the reason for the others is unknown. The sample table contains approximately 940,000 clones; only one count was recorded for around three quarters of them. Of the sample, about 1.5% is held by the ten largest clones. Sample: memory CD4+ T cells sorted from blood. This sample's cell subset or site label indicates: CD45RA-negative fraction. All receptors derive from a man aged 18-30 years in good health.

V is TRBV5-4 and J is TRBJ2-7; 8 bases line up with TRBD1. Germline CDR1 and CDR2: SGHNT and YYREEE (reference sequence). The trim removed 4 bases at V and 0 bases at J, leaving 6 bases unmatched. The CDR3 consists of 15 residues. This chain's CDR3 is CASSLRQGSSYEQYF. The CDR3 DNA reads as TGTGCCAGCAGCCTCCGACAGGGGAGCTCCTACGAGCAGTACTTC.

The V call is TRBV30, the J call TRBJ2-3; D is perhaps TRBD1 (5 bases). The ends were cut back, 4 bases at V and 13 bases at J, with 9 bases in the middle. This CDR3 region has 9 residues. Germline V CDR1 and CDR2: GTSNPN, SVGIG (reference sequence). Here the CDR3 DNA reads TGTGCCTGGACCCTAGGGGAGTATTTT. Protein product: CAWTLGEYF.

The chain joins TRBV11-2 to TRBJ2-3, with a possible D match to TRBD2 (5 bases). The CDR3 totals 15 residues. CDR1 and CDR2 from the germline V gene are SGHAT and FQNNGV. V was pared by 7 bases and J by 0 bases, with 14 bases between. CDR3 coding DNA: TGTGCCAGCAACAAGCAAGGACTCAGCACAGATACGCAGTATTTT. Encoded protein: CASNKQGLSTDTQYF.

This clone was observed once. The genes are TRBV10-1 and TRBJ1-3, with 7 bases lining up with TRBD1. The CDR3 spans 15 residues. The germline V gene has CDR1 WNHNN and CDR2 SYGVQD (reference sequence). Trimming took 3 bases from V and 4 from J; bases not matched to a gene: 6. The CDR3 DNA is TGCGCCAGCAGTGATGGGACAGCCAACGGAAACACCATATATTTT. Translated: CASSDGTANGNTIYF.

This chain uses TRBV9 with TRBJ1-2; D is undetermined. CDR3 size: 13 residues. Germline CDR1 reads SGDLS; CDR2 reads YYNGEE. The V gene lost 0 bases and the J gene lost 3 bases, with 6 bases spanning the gap. The CDR3 sequence is CASSVDSYYGYTF. CDR3 DNA: TGTGCCAGCAGCGTAGACAGCTACTATGGCTACACCTTC. The complete variable domain, with remaining parts taken from reference TRBV9 and TRBJ1-2, reads DSGVTQTPKHLITATGQRVTLRCSPRSGDLSVYWYQQSLDQGLQFLIQYYNGEERAKGNILERFSAQQFPDLHSELNLSSLELGDSALYFCASSVDSYYGYTFGSGTRLTVV.

This chain links TRBV27 with TRBJ1-1, with 10 bases identical to TRBD1. Germline lookup yields CDR1 MNHEY and CDR2 SMNVEV (reference sequence). Trimming cost V 2 bases and J 5 bases; bases outside gene matches: 5. The CDR3 spans 15 residues. The DNA of the CDR3 is TGTGCCAGCAGTTTACTGGGACAGGGGAAAACTGAAGCTTTCTTT. It yields the protein CASSLLGQGKTEAFF.

The chain couples TRBV9 to TRBJ1-2; no clear D. The CDR3 length is 17 residues. Germline CDR1 reads SGDLS; CDR2 reads YYNGEE. Between the trimmed V and J ends, which lost 1 base and 2 bases, there was a span of 18 bases. The CDR3 DNA sequence: TGTGCCAGCAGCGTAACAACATCCACCAACTCAAACTATGGCTACACCTTC. Residues: CASSVTTSTNSNYGYTF.

The rearrangement uses TRBV28 and TRBJ1-1; the match to TRBD1 covers 7 bases. There are 15 residues in the CDR3. Germline V gives CDR1 MDHEN, CDR2 SYDVKM. V was pared by 6 bases and J by 2 bases, with 9 bases of the junction left unmatched. The CDR3 region is CASRKRRGVNTEAFF. CDR3 nucleotides: TGTGCCAGCAGGAAACGCAGGGGGGTAAACACTGAAGCTTTCTTT.

V is TRBV5-4 and J is TRBJ1-1; D might be TRBD1 (6 bases). The CDR3 sequence is 14 residues long. Trimming stripped 2 bases from V and 1 base from J, with 9 bases between. CDR1 and CDR2 (germline): SGHNT, YYREEE (reference sequence). CDR3: CASSLDRPNTEAFF. CDR3 sequence (DNA): TGTGCCAGCAGCTTAGACAGGCCGAACACTGAAGCTTTCTTT.

The gene calls are TRBV4-3 and TRBJ2-1, with D maybe TRBD1 (5 bases). The germline V gene encodes CDR1 LGHNA and CDR2 YSLEER. This CDR3 is 17 amino acids long. Trimming pared 2 bases from V and 9 bases from J, leaving 23 bases between. CDR3 bases: TGCGCCAGCAGCCAACTACTCACACAAGTAGGGGTCGGTGAGCAGTTCTTC. Translated, it gives CASSQLLTQVGVGEQFF.

CDR3 in DNA: TGTGCCAGCAGTGATCGGAACACTGAAGCTTTCTTT. Translating gives CASSDRNTEAFF. The chain carries TRBV25-1 and TRBJ1-1; D gene unclear. CDR3 length equals 12 residues. Germline CDR1 is MGHDK and CDR2 is SYGVNS. V lost 3 bases and J lost 1, with 3 bases in between.

The chain carries TRBV7-9 and TRBJ1-4; 9 nucleotides align to TRBD1. V shed 1 base and J 0 bases; nucleotides not matched to a gene: 6. The CDR3 totals 18 residues. The V gene's germline CDR1 is SEHNR and CDR2 FQNEAQ (reference sequence). The chain's CDR3 is CASSLGLGQGATNEKLFF. The CDR3 region has the DNA TGTGCCAGCAGCTTAGGACTGGGACAGGGAGCAACTAATGAAAAACTGTTTTTT.

A few counts support this clone. This chain links TRBV30 with TRBJ1-4; D unclear. Trimming stripped 1 base from V and 4 bases from J, with 7 bases between. This CDR3 has 13 residues. Germline CDR1 GTSNPN, CDR2 SVGIG (reference sequence). The CDR3: CAWSGRNNEKLFF. The CDR3 DNA follows: TGTGCCTGGAGTGGGCGGAATAATGAAAAACTGTTTTTT.

The V call is TRBV12-5, the J call TRBJ2-1; 8 bases are a match to TRBD2. Looked up from germline, CDR1 is LGHNT and CDR2 is FRNRAP. The CDR3 contains 16 residues. Trimming at V came to 0 bases and at J to 6 bases, leaving 7 bases not matched to a gene. DNA of the CDR3: TGTGCTAGTGGTTTGGTACTGGGACTAGGGGGCAATGAGCAGTTCTTC. Amino acids: CASGLVLGLGGNEQFF. Full variable domain (outside the CDR3, taken from reference TRBV12-5 and TRBJ2-1): DARVTQTPRHKVTEMGQEVTMRCQPILGHNTVFWYRQTMMQGLELLAYFRNRAPLDDSGMPKDRFSAEMPDATLATLKIQPSEPRDSAVYFCASGLVLGLGGNEQFFGPGTRLTVL.

This clone came up a few times. The rearrangement uses TRBV10-1 and TRBJ1-1; TRBD1 matches at 8 bases. The length of the CDR3 is 13 residues. Germline loops: CDR1 WNHNN, CDR2 SYGVQD (reference sequence). Trimming cost V 8 bases and J 4 bases; bases outside gene matches: 6. CDR3 in DNA: TGCGCCAGCGGGGACAGGTTGGGCACTGAAGCTTTCTTT. This translates into CASGDRLGTEAFF.

This clone was picked up a small number of times. This chain joins TRBV7-2 and TRBJ1-3, with TRBD1 matching 7 bases. The germline CDR1 and CDR2 sequences are SGHTA and FQGNSA. CDR3 length equals 14 residues. With 8 bases clipped from V and 2 bases from J, the junction kept 6 bases outside the gene matches. For the CDR3, the DNA is TGTGCCAGCTTGACCGACAGGGCTGGAAACACCATATATTTT. Residues: CASLTDRAGNTIYF.

CDR3 residues: CASSYSAGGPPYEQYF. In nucleotides, the CDR3 is TGTGCCAGCAGTTACTCAGCGGGAGGGCCGCCCTACGAGCAGTACTTC. The gene calls are TRBV6-5 and TRBJ2-7; 10 bases match TRBD2. CDR1 is MNHEY and CDR2 is SVGAGI in the germline V gene. V lost 0 bases and J lost 2; bases outside the gene matches: 4. This CDR3 has 16 amino acids.

The J gene is TRBJ2-1, the V gene TRBV5-1; 8 bases are shared with TRBD2. The CDR3 runs to 14 residues. Germline lookup yields CDR1 SGHRS and CDR2 YFSETQ. V lost 3 bases and J lost 6; bases outside the gene matches: 5. The CDR3 here is CASSSAGGPNEQFF. The CDR3 region has the DNA TGCGCCAGCAGCTCCGCGGGAGGCCCCAATGAGCAGTTCTTC.

The CDR3 DNA reads TGCGCCAGCAGACCTACTAGCTTGGGCACAGATACGCAGTATTTT. Residues: CASRPTSLGTDTQYF. The rearrangement joins TRBV5-1 to TRBJ2-3, with D possibly matching TRBD2 (6 bases). In germline, CDR1 is SGHRS, CDR2 YFSETQ. The CDR3 is made up of 15 amino acids. V was shortened by 5 bases and J by 1 base, with 14 bases between the two germline ends.

V and J are TRBV5-1 and TRBJ2-2; D gene uncertain. Germline values: CDR1 SGHRS, CDR2 YFSETQ. Deletions cut 0 bases from V and 2 bases from J, with 17 bases between. This CDR3 is built from 18 residues. The CDR3 bases are TGCGCCAGCAGCTTGGCTGTGATATCCGCCCGTAACACCGGGGAGCTGTTTTTT. Encoded protein: CASSLAVISARNTGELFF.

This clone was found a few times. The V and J genes are TRBV4-1 and TRBJ1-5; the D gene is possibly TRBD1 (5 bases). This CDR3 spans 15 amino acids. CDR1 and CDR2 from the germline V gene are MGHRA and YSYEKL. Trimming removed 0 bases at V and 6 bases at J, with 12 bases between. CDR3 sequence reads: CASSQENTGAQPQHF. The CDR3 DNA is TGCGCCAGCAGCCAAGAGAATACCGGGGCTCAGCCCCAGCATTTT.